The next 23 T cell receptor beta chains were all read from a single sample in a study of T-cell memory formation after mild COVID-19. TCRdb reanalysed the 5' RACE reads using MiXCR and keeps one entry per CDR3 protein. The data hold 200,000 to 250,000 distinct CDR3 sequences, with around 17% observed a single time. Sequenced material: PBMCs or a T cell subset sorted from them (not recorded which). These receptor sequences come from a man between 18 and 29 years old who had mild COVID-19 (a few samples of this study predate the infection). Cell type and time point are not known.

The rearrangement uses TRBV3-1 and TRBJ2-5, with TRBD2 as a possible D gene (6 bases). Germline V lookup: CDR1 LGHDT, CDR2 YNNKEL (reference sequence). V lost 3 bases and J 7 bases, leaving 6 bases between the germline ends. CDR3 length: 11 amino acids. This CDR3 is CASSQRGTQYF. CDR3 coding DNA: TGTGCCAGCAGCCAGCGGGGGACCCAGTACTTC.

The V gene is TRBV4-2, the J gene TRBJ2-3, with D tentatively TRBD1 (6 bases). The V gene's germline CDR1 is LGHNA and CDR2 YNFKEQ. Between the trimmed V and J ends, which lost 1 base and 8 bases, there was a span of 25 bases. The CDR3 sequence is 18 residues long. The CDR3 bases are TGTGCCAGCAGCCAAGTCATTAGAGGGGGACCGGGTTATCGTACGCAGTATTTT. It is translated as CASSQVIRGGPGYRTQYF.

This clonotype appeared a few times. The chain is built from TRBV23-1 and TRBJ2-7; 8 bases are shared with TRBD1. TRBV23-1 is an ORF, and what it does is uncertain. The CDR3 has 16 amino acids. With 4 bases clipped from V and 6 bases from J, the junction kept 14 bases outside the gene matches. CDR3 residues: CASSRAGTGDPGEQYV. In DNA, the CDR3 is TGCGCCAGCAGTCGAGCCGGGACAGGTGACCCGGGCGAGCAGTACGTC.

This clonotype has more than one count but fewer than ten. The rearrangement uses TRBV5-5 and TRBJ2-5, with TRBD1 as a possible D gene (5 bases). The V gene's germline CDR1 is SGHKS and CDR2 YYEKEE (reference sequence). Trimming took 4 bases from V and 1 from J, leaving 11 bases between them. This CDR3 contains 14 residues. The chain's CDR3 is CASSPTGFQETQYF. The CDR3 coding sequence is TGTGCCAGCAGCCCAACAGGTTTCCAAGAGACCCAGTACTTC.

There are a few counts of this clonotype. V gene TRBV7-9 combines with J gene TRBJ2-3; TRBD1 matches 8 bases. CDR1 is SEHNR and CDR2 is FQNEAQ in the germline V gene (reference sequence). With 5 bases clipped from V and 5 bases from J, the junction kept 12 bases outside the gene matches. The CDR3 contains 16 residues. The CDR3 DNA follows: TGTGCCAGCAGCATTAAGAAGACAGGGGTTGAAGATACGCAGTATTTT. Its translation is CASSIKKTGVEDTQYF.

The gene calls are TRBV6-5 and TRBJ1-2, with unresolved D. The V end lost 6 bases, the J end lost 7 bases, and 9 bases lay between the germline ends. CDR1 is MNHEY and CDR2 is SVGAGI in the germline V gene. CDR3 length equals 11 residues. Here the CDR3 reads CASSDLGGYTF. Here the CDR3 DNA reads TGTGCCAGCAGCGACCTGGGTGGCTACACCTTC.

This clonotype has only a few counts. V usage is TRBV25-1 and J usage is TRBJ1-6; no reliable D call. CDR3 size: 16 residues. CDR1 MGHDK and CDR2 SYGVNS come from the germline V gene. V dropped 2 bases and J dropped 9 bases, with 17 bases sitting between them. In DNA, the CDR3 is TGTGCCAGCAGTGAAAAGGACGGACCGCCGATTTCACCCCTCCACTTT. Amino acids: CASSEKDGPPISPLHF.

The gene calls are TRBV2 and TRBJ2-5; D is perhaps TRBD1 (6 bases). CDR1 is SNHLY and CDR2 is FYNNEI in the germline V gene. The CDR3 runs to 14 residues. The V and J ends lost 7 bases and 1 base respectively, with 13 bases between them. The CDR3 is CASKVDRSQETQYF. The CDR3 DNA is TGTGCCAGCAAGGTAGACAGGAGCCAAGAGACCCAGTACTTC.

This chain joins TRBV4-2 and TRBJ2-7; 11 nucleotides match TRBD2. Trimming removed 2 bases from V and 3 bases from J; junction bases left unmatched: 6. The CDR3 spans 16 residues. Germline assignment: CDR1 LGHNA and CDR2 YNFKEQ. The CDR3 protein is CASSQLAGGGYYEQYF. CDR3 sequence (DNA): TGTGCCAGCAGCCAACTAGCGGGGGGCGGCTACTACGAGCAGTACTTC.

This rearrangement joins TRBV19 to TRBJ1-1; no clear D gene. The CDR3 covers 14 residues. Germline CDR1 reads LNHDA; CDR2 reads SQIVND (reference sequence). Trimming left V 6 bases short and J 0 bases short, with 11 bases between. The DNA for the CDR3 is TGTGCCAGTAGCCGACTCTTCATGAACACTGAAGCTTTCTTT. Translation gives CASSRLFMNTEAFF.

The rearrangement uses TRBV5-1 and TRBJ1-1; TRBD1 is a possible D gene (6 bases). Per germline, CDR1 SGHRS and CDR2 YFSETQ. Deletions cut 2 bases from V and 4 bases from J, with 9 bases between. This CDR3 is 13 amino acids long. The CDR3 is CASSFGTSTEAFF. The CDR3, as DNA: TGCGCCAGCAGCTTCGGGACATCCACTGAAGCTTTCTTT.

This clonotype occurred many times. This sequence joins TRBV7-2 and TRBJ1-6, with D hard to call. The CDR3 extends over 14 amino acids. The ends were cut back, 4 bases at V and 8 bases at J, with 12 bases in the middle. CDR1 is SGHTA, CDR2 FQGNSA, per germline. CDR3 region: CASSWVTVDSPLHF. The CDR3 DNA reads as TGTGCCAGCAGCTGGGTTACAGTGGATTCACCCCTCCACTTT.

The table lists this clonotype with a few counts. The CDR3 DNA is TGTGCCAGCAGCTCGACAACTCTGGGAGCAGATACGCAGTATTTT. Translating it yields CASSSTTLGADTQYF. The genes are TRBV11-1 and TRBJ2-3; D possibly corresponds to TRBD2 (5 bases). Germline loops: CDR1 SGHAT, CDR2 FQDESV (reference sequence). Trimming took off 4 bases at V and 4 bases at J, with 15 bases between the two ends. This CDR3 has 15 amino acids.

This clonotype was counted a few times. V is TRBV5-1 and J is TRBJ1-5, with no clear D. Germline-derived CDR1 and CDR2 are SGHRS and YFSETQ. This CDR3 has 14 residues. V was clipped by 0 bases and J by 7 bases, with 11 bases between them. The CDR3 coding sequence is TGCGCCAGCAGCTTGGGCCCCTTGGGGCAGCCCCAGCATTTT. Encoded protein: CASSLGPLGQPQHF. Complete variable domain (other parts from reference TRBV5-1 and TRBJ1-5): KAGVTQTPRYLIKTRGQQVTLSCSPISGHRSVSWYQQTPGQGLQFLFEYFSETQRNKGNFPGRFSGRQFSNSRSEMNVSTLELGDSALYLCASSLGPLGQPQHFGDGTRLSIL.

This clonotype showed up just a few times. The chain couples TRBV20-1 to TRBJ1-2, with a tentative D call TRBD1 (5 bases). The germline V gene encodes CDR1 DFQATT and CDR2 SNEGSKA (reference sequence). The germline V and J ends were trimmed by 5 bases and 4 bases, with 20 bases remaining between them. This CDR3 region has 15 residues. CDR3 sequence (DNA): TGCAGTGCTCGATCAACCCGGGACGGGCTCTATGGCTACACCTTC. Its protein product is CSARSTRDGLYGYTF.

The rearrangement links TRBV4-2 to TRBJ1-3; D may be TRBD1 (6 bases). Trimming shortened V by 0 bases and J by 2 bases, and 11 bases separated the two germline ends. The CDR3 covers 16 residues. Germline CDR1 and CDR2: LGHNA and YNFKEQ. The CDR3 sequence is CASSQDPGAAGNTIYF. In nucleotides, the CDR3 is TGTGCCAGCAGCCAAGATCCGGGGGCTGCTGGAAACACCATATATTTT.

The V and J genes are TRBV21-1 and TRBJ2-2; the table gives TRBD2 as D, unverified against the DNA. TRBV21-1 is an annotated pseudogene. CDR3 length: 19 amino acids. Here the CDR3 DNA reads TGTGCCAGCAGCAAATCTCCCCTAGCGGGGGGTTCGAACACCGGGGAGCTGTTTTTT. This codes for CASSKSPLAGGSNTGELFF.

This chain uses TRBV11-2 with TRBJ2-3, with D uncertain. Germline CDR1 reads SGHAT; CDR2 reads FQNNGV. The CDR3 spans 18 residues. V lost 1 base and J 1 base, leaving 18 bases between the germline ends. CDR3: CASSLASVGGRGTDTQYF. The CDR3 nucleotides are TGTGCCAGCAGCTTAGCATCTGTCGGCGGCCGGGGCACAGATACGCAGTATTTT. The full variable domain, with the rest looked up from reference TRBV11-2 and TRBJ2-3, is EAGVAQSPRYKIIEKRQSVAFWCNPISGHATLYWYQQILGQGPKLLIQFQNNGVVDDSQLPKDRFSAERLKGVDSTLKIQPAKLEDSAVYLCASSLASVGGRGTDTQYFGPGTRLTVL.

The rearrangement joins TRBV18 to TRBJ2-7; 10 nucleotides match TRBD2. CDR1 and CDR2 (germline): KGHSH, LQKENI. Unmatched junction bases numbered 8, after V lost 8 bases and J lost 4 bases. This CDR3 has 14 amino acids. CDR3 protein: CASKSGGAEYEQYF. CDR3 coding DNA: TGTGCCAGCAAGAGCGGGGGGGCCGAATACGAGCAGTACTTC.

This clonotype was seen a few times. The chain combines TRBV7-2 with TRBJ1-2; D not resolved. CDR3 length: 13 residues. V gave up 4 bases and J gave up 3 bases, with 9 bases separating them. Germline CDR1 SGHTA, CDR2 FQGNSA. The CDR3 spells CASSSAEYYGYTF. The CDR3 bases are TGTGCCAGCAGCTCCGCAGAATACTATGGCTACACCTTC.

The rearrangement links TRBV12-3 or TRBV12-4 to TRBJ2-1, with a tentative D call TRBD2 (6 bases). V was pared by 9 bases and J by 5 bases, with 14 bases between. The CDR3 has 13 residues. Here the CDR3 reads CASLVAGHNEQFF. The CDR3, as DNA: TGTGCCAGTCTTGTGGCGGGGCACAATGAGCAGTTCTTC.

This chain links TRBV4-3 with TRBJ2-2, with D possibly matching TRBD1 (7 bases). The CDR3 extends over 17 amino acids. CDR1 is LGHNA and CDR2 is YSLEER in the germline V gene. V lost 2 bases, J lost 0 bases, and 13 bases lay in between. Here the CDR3 reads CASSQPRGTANTGELFF. As DNA, the CDR3 is TGCGCCAGCAGCCAACCACGCGGGACAGCGAACACCGGGGAGCTGTTTTTT.

The V gene is TRBV6-5, the J gene TRBJ1-3, with D tentatively TRBD1 (6 bases). Trimming took off 6 bases at V and 3 bases at J, with 15 bases between the two ends. The CDR3 consists of 15 residues. Germline CDR1 MNHEY, CDR2 SVGAGI. The CDR3: CASRPGTTHGNTIYF. The CDR3, as DNA: TGTGCCAGCAGACCCGGGACAACCCATGGAAACACCATATATTTT.